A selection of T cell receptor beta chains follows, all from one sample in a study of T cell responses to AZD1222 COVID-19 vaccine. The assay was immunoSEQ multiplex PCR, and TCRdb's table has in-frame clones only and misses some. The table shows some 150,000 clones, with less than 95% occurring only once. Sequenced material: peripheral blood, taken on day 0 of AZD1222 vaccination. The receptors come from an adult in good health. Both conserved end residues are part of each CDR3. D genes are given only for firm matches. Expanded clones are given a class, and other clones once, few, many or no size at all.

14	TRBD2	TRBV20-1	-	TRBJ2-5	TGCAGTGCTAGTTTTCTAGCGGGTGGGGAGACCCAGTACTTC	CSASFLAGGETQYF
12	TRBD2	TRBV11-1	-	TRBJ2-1	TGTGCCAGCAGCAGGGAGCGGGAGAATCTGTTCTTC	CASSRERENLFF
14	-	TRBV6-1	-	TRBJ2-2	TGTGCCAGCAGTGAATTGAGGGACACCGGGGAGCTGTTTTTT	CASSELRDTGELFF
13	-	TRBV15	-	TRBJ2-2	TGTGCCACCAGCAGACAAAACACCGGGGAGCTGTTTTTT	CATSRQNTGELFF
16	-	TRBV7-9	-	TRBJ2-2	TGTGCCACCTCGGGGGAAAGGACTAAGAACACCGGGGAGCTGTTTTTT	CATSGERTKNTGELFF
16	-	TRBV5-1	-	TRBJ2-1	TGCGCCAGCAGCTTGCCCCTTGTCCCGGCTATGGATGAGCAGTTCTTC	CASSLPLVPAMDEQFF
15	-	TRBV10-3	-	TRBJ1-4	TGTGCCATCAGTGAGTCTCTAGGGTTGGAGGAAAAACTGTTTTTT	CAISESLGLEEKLFF
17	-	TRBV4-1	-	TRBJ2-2	TGCGCCAGCAGCCAAGATAGGCGTCTAGCGAACACCGGGGAGCTGTTTTTT	CASSQDRRLANTGELFF
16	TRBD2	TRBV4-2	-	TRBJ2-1	TGTGCCAGCAGCCAAGAAGGCGGGGGCTCCTACAATGAGCAGTTCTTC	CASSQEGGGSYNEQFF
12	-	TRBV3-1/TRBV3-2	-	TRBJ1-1	TGTGCCAGCAACGGGGAATACACTGAAGCTTTCTTT	CASNGEYTEAFF
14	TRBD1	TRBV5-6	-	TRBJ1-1	TGTGCCAGCAGCATCCGGGACAGGGAAGGAAGAGCTTTCTTT	CASSIRDREGRAFF
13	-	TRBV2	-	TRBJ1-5	TGTGCCAGCACTCAGTGGGGCAATCAGCCCCAGCATTTT	CASTQWGNQPQHF
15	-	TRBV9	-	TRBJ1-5	TGTGCCAGCAGCGTAGAGGGGGAGGGGAATCAGCCCCAGCATTTT	CASSVEGEGNQPQHF
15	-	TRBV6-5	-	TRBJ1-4	TGTGCCAGCAGTTACGCCCCCTTGGCTAATGAAAAACTGTTTTTT	CASSYAPLANEKLFF
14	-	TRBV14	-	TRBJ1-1	TGTGCCAGCAGCCCCTGGACCTTGAACACTGAAGCTTTCTTT	CASSPWTLNTEAFF
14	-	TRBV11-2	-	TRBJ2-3	TGTGCCAGCAGCTTAGGACAGACCACAGATACGCAGTATTTT	CASSLGQTTDTQYF
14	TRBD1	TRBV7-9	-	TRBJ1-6	TGTGCCAGCAGCCGGGACAGTAATAATTCACCCCTCCACTTT	CASSRDSNNSPLHF
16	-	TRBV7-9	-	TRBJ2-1	TGTGCCAGCAGCTTAGAAGACAGTAGCTCCTACAATGAGCAGTTCTTC	CASSLEDSSSYNEQFF
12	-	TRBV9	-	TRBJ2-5	TGTGCCAGCGGTGGGGTGGGAGAGACCCAGTACTTC	CASGGVGETQYF
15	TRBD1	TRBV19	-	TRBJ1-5	TGTGCCAGTACCCTGGACAGGGGGAGTAATCAGCCCCAGCATTTT	CASTLDRGSNQPQHF
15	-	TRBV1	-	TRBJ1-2	TGCACCAGCAGCCAGAGCAGCGGTCCTCCAGATGGCTACACCTTC	CTSSQSSGPPDGYTF
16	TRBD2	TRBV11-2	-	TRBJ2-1	TGTGCCAGCAGCTTAGACCTAGCGGGAGGCTACAATGAGCAGTTCTTC	CASSLDLAGGYNEQFF
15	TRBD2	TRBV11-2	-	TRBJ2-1	TGTGCCAGCAGCTTCTACGGGGGGGTGGTGGGAGAGCAGTTCTTC	CASSFYGGVVGEQFF
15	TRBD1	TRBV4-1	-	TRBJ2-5	TGCGCCAGCAGCTTTCAGGGGGCAGGGGGGGAGACCCAGTACTTC	CASSFQGAGGETQYF
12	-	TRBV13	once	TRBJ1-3	TGTGCCTGCCCGGTCTCTGGAAACACCATATATTTT	CACPVSGNTIYF
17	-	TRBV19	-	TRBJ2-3	TGTGCCAGTAGTATGTGGTACGGCGGGGCGATCACAGATACGCAGTATTTT	CASSMWYGGAITDTQYF
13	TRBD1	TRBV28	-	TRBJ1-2	TGTGCCAGCAGGGCAACAGGGGACTATGGCTACACCTTC	CASRATGDYGYTF
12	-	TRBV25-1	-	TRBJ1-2	TGTGCCAGCGGGTGGGGCAGCTATGGCTACACCTTC	CASGWGSYGYTF
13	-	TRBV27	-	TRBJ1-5	TGTGCCACCTCAGAACAAGGACGTCAGCCCCAGCATTTT	CATSEQGRQPQHF
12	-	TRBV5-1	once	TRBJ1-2	TGCGCCAGCAGCTCGGCTCTCTATGGCTACACCTTC	CASSSALYGYTF
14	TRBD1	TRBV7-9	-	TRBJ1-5	TGTGCCAGCAGCCGGGGACAGGTCAATCAGCCCCAGCATTTT	CASSRGQVNQPQHF
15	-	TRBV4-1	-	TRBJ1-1	TGCGCCAGCAGCCCCCATGGGCAGGGTGGCACTGAAGCTTTCTTT	CASSPHGQGGTEAFF
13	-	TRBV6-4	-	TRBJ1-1	TGTGCCAGCTCAAAGGCAGAGAACACTGAAGCTTTCTTT	CASSKAENTEAFF
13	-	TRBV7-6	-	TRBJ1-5	TGTGCCAGCAGCTTAGCGTCCAATCAGCCCCAGCATTTT	CASSLASNQPQHF
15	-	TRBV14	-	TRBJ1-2	TGTGCCAGCAGCCAAGATGACGGCAGGGTAGACGGCTACACCTTC	CASSQDDGRVDGYTF
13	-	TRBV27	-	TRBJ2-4	TGTGCCAGCAGTCAGGTCGGCCAAAACATTCAGTACTTC	CASSQVGQNIQYF
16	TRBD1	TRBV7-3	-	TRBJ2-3	TGTGCCAGCAGCAGTGGGACAGGGGGGAGGACAGATACGCAGTATTTT	CASSSGTGGRTDTQYF